This is a list of T cell receptor beta chains from one sample in a study of OX40 agonist ivuxolimab in advanced cancers. Assay used: immunoSEQ multiplex PCR; TCRdb lists only in-frame clones, some missing. The table includes around 6,000 clones, just under 70% detected once. The sample was CD4+ or CD8+ T cells sorted from blood, taken in a trial of the OX40 agonist ivuxolimab. These receptors were collected from an adult with an advanced solid tumor such as melanoma, head and neck, liver or kidney cancer. Each CDR3 is given with its conserved first and last residue. D genes are given only for firm matches. Size tells how often a clone was seen (once, few, many) or the class of an expanded clone, and some rows leave it out.

v_gene: TRBV6-4; len: 14; d_gene: TRBD1; j_gene: TRBJ2-1; abundance: NA; CDR3nt: TGTGCCAGCAGTGAAGGACAGGGGGCGAATGAGCAGTTCTTC; CDR3aa: CASSEGQGANEQFF
v_gene: TRBV5-6; len: 12; d_gene: NA; j_gene: TRBJ2-2; abundance: NA; CDR3nt: TGTGCCAGCAGCTTTTACACCGGGGAGCTGTTTTTT; CDR3aa: CASSFYTGELFF
v_gene: TRBV4-1; len: 17; d_gene: TRBD2; j_gene: TRBJ2-1; abundance: NA; CDR3nt: TGCGCCACCTCTAGCGGGAGGGCCGGTTTGGGGTACAATGAGCAGTTCTTC; CDR3aa: CATSSGRAGLGYNEQFF
v_gene: TRBV28; len: 15; d_gene: NA; j_gene: TRBJ1-2; abundance: NA; CDR3nt: TGTGCCAGCAGTCCGGGAAGGTTTACTAACTATGGCTACACCTTC; CDR3aa: CASSPGRFTNYGYTF
v_gene: TRBV7-1; len: 13; d_gene: NA; j_gene: TRBJ2-7; abundance: once; CDR3nt: TGTGCCAGCAGCCTGGAAGGGAGATCCGAGCAGTACTTC; CDR3aa: CASSLEGRSEQYF
v_gene: TRBV30; len: 12; d_gene: NA; j_gene: TRBJ1-1; abundance: NA; CDR3nt: TGTGCCTCAACGGACCCTAACACTGAAGCTTTCTTT; CDR3aa: CASTDPNTEAFF
v_gene: TRBV7-7; len: 15; d_gene: NA; j_gene: TRBJ2-5; abundance: NA; CDR3nt: TGTGCTAGCAGCTTAGGGGAGTCCTACCGAGAGACCCAGTACTTC; CDR3aa: CASSLGESYRETQYF
v_gene: TRBV27; len: 14; d_gene: TRBD2; j_gene: TRBJ2-7; abundance: NA; CDR3nt: TGTGCCAGCAGTTTATCGATAGGGACTAGTGAGCAGTACTTC; CDR3aa: CASSLSIGTSEQYF
v_gene: TRBV9; len: 13; d_gene: NA; j_gene: TRBJ2-7; abundance: medium-sized; CDR3nt: TGTGCCAGCAGCGACCCCACAGGGTACGAGCAGTACTTC; CDR3aa: CASSDPTGYEQYF
v_gene: TRBV11-2; len: 17; d_gene: NA; j_gene: TRBJ2-3; abundance: NA; CDR3nt: TGTGCCAGCAGCTCCCCCGTAGGGTGGGCCAGGGCAGATACGCAGTATTTT; CDR3aa: CASSSPVGWARADTQYF
v_gene: TRBV7-9; len: 14; d_gene: NA; j_gene: TRBJ2-7; abundance: NA; CDR3nt: TGTGCCAGCAGCTTGGACACGCGAACCTACGAGCAGTACTTC; CDR3aa: CASSLDTRTYEQYF
v_gene: TRBV27; len: 13; d_gene: NA; j_gene: TRBJ2-7; abundance: medium-sized; CDR3nt: TGTGCCAGCAGTCCCGGGGCCTCCTACGAGCAGTACTTC; CDR3aa: CASSPGASYEQYF
v_gene: TRBV11-2; len: 15; d_gene: NA; j_gene: TRBJ2-7; abundance: NA; CDR3nt: TGTGCCAGCAGGTCCCAGAGAGGTGTCACCTACGAGCAGTACTTC; CDR3aa: CASRSQRGVTYEQYF
v_gene: TRBV5-5; len: 14; d_gene: NA; j_gene: TRBJ2-1; abundance: few; CDR3nt: TGTGCCAGCAGCCCCCCGACAGTCTACAATGAGCAGTTCTTC; CDR3aa: CASSPPTVYNEQFF
v_gene: TRBV19; len: 16; d_gene: NA; j_gene: TRBJ2-7; abundance: NA; CDR3nt: TGTGCCAGTAGTACCCTACCGGGTCTTCGGCCCGACGAGCAGTACTTC; CDR3aa: CASSTLPGLRPDEQYF
v_gene: TRBV27; len: 13; d_gene: NA; j_gene: TRBJ1-1; abundance: few; CDR3nt: TGTGCCAGCAGGCAGAGTTTGTACACTGAAGCTTTCTTT; CDR3aa: CASRQSLYTEAFF
v_gene: TRBV6-1; len: 13; d_gene: NA; j_gene: TRBJ2-1; abundance: NA; CDR3nt: TGTGCCAGCAGTGATCTAGTGGGGAATGAGCAGTTCTTC; CDR3aa: CASSDLVGNEQFF
v_gene: TRBV5-6; len: 16; d_gene: TRBD2; j_gene: TRBJ2-2; abundance: NA; CDR3nt: TGTGCCAGCAACTATGATAGCGGGAGAATCACCGGGGAGCTGTTTTTT; CDR3aa: CASNYDSGRITGELFF
v_gene: TRBV7-3; len: 14; d_gene: NA; j_gene: TRBJ2-5; abundance: NA; CDR3nt: TGTGCCAGCAGCGGCCGGGACACCCAAGAGACCCAGTACTTC; CDR3aa: CASSGRDTQETQYF
v_gene: TRBV7-9; len: 12; d_gene: NA; j_gene: TRBJ2-1; abundance: NA; CDR3nt: TGTGCCAGCAGCTTAACAGGAAATGAGCAGTTCTTC; CDR3aa: CASSLTGNEQFF
v_gene: TRBV27; len: 14; d_gene: TRBD2; j_gene: TRBJ2-7; abundance: NA; CDR3nt: TGTGCCAGCAGGTTGGGGGGGGTGAACAACGAGCAGTACTTC; CDR3aa: CASRLGGVNNEQYF
v_gene: TRBV5-8; len: 12; d_gene: NA; j_gene: TRBJ2-1; abundance: NA; CDR3nt: TGTGCCAGCAGCCAGGGGTACAATGAGCAGTTCTTC; CDR3aa: CASSQGYNEQFF
v_gene: TRBV6-1; len: 15; d_gene: TRBD2; j_gene: TRBJ2-3; abundance: NA; CDR3nt: TGTGCCAGCAGTGGACTAGCGGGAGCCCCAGATACGCAGTATTTT; CDR3aa: CASSGLAGAPDTQYF
v_gene: TRBV25-1; len: 14; d_gene: TRBD1; j_gene: TRBJ1-5; abundance: few; CDR3nt: TGTGCCAGCACTGACCAGGGGGACGGGCAGCCCCAGCATTTT; CDR3aa: CASTDQGDGQPQHF
v_gene: TRBV6-1; len: 13; d_gene: NA; j_gene: TRBJ2-5; abundance: NA; CDR3nt: TGTGCCAGCAGTGAAGCGGAGGCCTGGTGGCAGTACTTC; CDR3aa: CASSEAEAWWQYF
v_gene: TRBV7-2; len: 13; d_gene: NA; j_gene: TRBJ2-4; abundance: once; CDR3nt: TGTGCCAGCAGCTCCTCAGGCACGAACATTCAGTACTTC; CDR3aa: CASSSSGTNIQYF